The rows below give T cell receptor beta chains drawn from one sample of a study of monozygotic twins with inflammatory bowel disease. TCRdb reanalyzed the 5' RACE reads and collapses them to one entry per CDR3 protein, without DNA. The sample table sets out about 440,000 distinct CDR3 sequences. Sequenced material: blood. Receptors were obtained from a human donor with ulcerative colitis or Crohn's disease, or a healthy co-twin of an affected twin (not recorded which). The CDR3 runs from the conserved cysteine through the conserved F or W.

TRBV25-1,TRBJ1-6,CASSSGGAYNSPLHF
TRBV9,TRBJ2-5,CASSAESGSGETQYF
TRBV6-5,TRBJ1-5,CASSYDRVQPQHF
TRBV27,TRBJ2-1,CASSSGLDEQFF
TRBV18,TRBJ2-1,CASSPAARGEQFF
TRBV12-5,TRBJ2-7,CASVLGLAESYEQYF
TRBV9,TRBJ2-3,CASSVGQAESQYF
TRBV20-1,TRBJ2-7,CSARAGGGAPYEQYF
TRBV9,TRBJ1-1,CASSAQGGPTEAFF
TRBV3-1,TRBJ2-2,CASSQDRNTRELFF
TRBV4-3,TRBJ2-5,CASSQGAETPQYF
TRBV20-1,TRBJ2-1,CSAREGSGSGYNEQFF
TRBV18,TRBJ2-7,CASSPSRDRTSEQYF
TRBV14,TRBJ2-3,CASSQYTGPDTQYF
TRBV6-6,TRBJ1-5,CASSPAVGNQPQHF
TRBV20-1,TRBJ2-1,CSARDPSEEEQFF